This T cell receptor (beta chain) derives from a study of blood T cells in healthy people across ages. This clonotype was seen only a few times. PCR was performed a second time for about 6 to 12 cycles using a sample-barcoded 5' primer and a J-beta primer mix. Each cDNA molecule was tagged by a template-switch adaptor that had 12 random nucleotides. MiXCR, applied by TCRdb to the 5' RACE reads, yields one record per CDR3 protein. The sample includes approximately 670,000 distinct CDR3 sequences, approximately 40% seen only once; the top ten take approximately 29%. This receptor was taken from an elderly man in good health. The sample was blood.

Here the CDR3 DNA reads TGTGCCAGCAGCTTATATGAGGGAGAGGCGTTCTTC. Translating gives CASSLYEGEAFF. The V and J genes are TRBV7-2 and TRBJ2-1; the D gene is possibly TRBD2 (5 bases). The CDR3 covers 12 residues. Deletions cut 2 bases from V and 15 bases from J, with 14 bases between. Germline V gene sequence: CDR1 SGHTA, CDR2 FQGNSA.